The clone carrying this T cell receptor beta chain showed up just a few times. The antigen is unknown. This entry is derived from a study of blood T cells in healthy people across ages. The CDR3 is 11 residues long. The V gene's germline CDR1 is SQVTM and CDR2 ANQGSEA. The V end was cut by 4 bases, the J end by 3 bases, with 7 bases between. Sample-barcoded 5' priming and a J-beta primer mix drove a second PCR of about 6 to 12 cycles. TCRdb passed the 5' RACE reads through MiXCR, listing each CDR3 protein once. This table has 650,000 to 900,000 distinct CDR3 sequences, approximately 59% appearing once. Study-wide points: Donor CMV infection status was unknown, possibly confounding age-related changes in expanded clonotypes.

V gene TRBV29-1 combines with J gene TRBJ2-7; tentative D call: TRBD2 (5 bases). The source of this sequence is a young man in good health. The sequenced sample consisted of blood. Written as DNA, the CDR3 is TGCAGCGTTGTGGCGGGCTACGAGCAGTACTTC. It yields the protein CSVVAGYEQYF.